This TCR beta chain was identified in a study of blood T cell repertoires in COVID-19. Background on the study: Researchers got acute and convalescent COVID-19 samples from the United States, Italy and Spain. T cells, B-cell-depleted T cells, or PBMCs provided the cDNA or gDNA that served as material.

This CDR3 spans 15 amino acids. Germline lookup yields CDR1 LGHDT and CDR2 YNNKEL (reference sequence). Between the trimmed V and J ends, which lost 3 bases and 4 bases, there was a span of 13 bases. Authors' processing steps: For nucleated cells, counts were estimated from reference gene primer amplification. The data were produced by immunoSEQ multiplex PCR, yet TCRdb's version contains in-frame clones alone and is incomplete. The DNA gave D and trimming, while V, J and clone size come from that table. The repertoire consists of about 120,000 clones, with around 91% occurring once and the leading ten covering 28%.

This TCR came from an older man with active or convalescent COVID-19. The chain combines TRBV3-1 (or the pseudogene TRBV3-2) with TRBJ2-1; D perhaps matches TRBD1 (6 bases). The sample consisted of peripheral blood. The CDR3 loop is CASSQGAESYNEQFF. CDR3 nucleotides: TGTGCCAGCAGCCAGGGGGCTGAATCGTACAATGAGCAGTTCTTC.